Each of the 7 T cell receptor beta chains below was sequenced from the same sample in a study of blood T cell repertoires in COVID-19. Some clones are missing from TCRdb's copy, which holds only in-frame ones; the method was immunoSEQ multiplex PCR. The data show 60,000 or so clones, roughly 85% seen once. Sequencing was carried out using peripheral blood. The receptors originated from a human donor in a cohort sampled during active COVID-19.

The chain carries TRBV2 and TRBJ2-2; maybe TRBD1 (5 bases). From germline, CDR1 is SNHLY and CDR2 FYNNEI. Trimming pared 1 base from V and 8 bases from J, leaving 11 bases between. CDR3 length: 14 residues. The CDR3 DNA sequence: TGTGCCAGCAGTGAAGGCAGGGCTAGTGGGGAGCTGTTTTTT. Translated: CASSEGRASGELFF.

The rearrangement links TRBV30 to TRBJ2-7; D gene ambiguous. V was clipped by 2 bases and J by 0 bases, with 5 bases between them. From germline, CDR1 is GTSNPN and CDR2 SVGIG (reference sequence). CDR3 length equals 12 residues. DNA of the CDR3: TGTGCCTGGAGTCAGGACTCCTACGAGCAGTACTTC. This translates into CAWSQDSYEQYF.

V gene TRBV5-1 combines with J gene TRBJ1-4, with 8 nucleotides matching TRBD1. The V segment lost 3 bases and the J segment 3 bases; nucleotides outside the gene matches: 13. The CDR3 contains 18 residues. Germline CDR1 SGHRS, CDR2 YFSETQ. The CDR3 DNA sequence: TGCGCCAGCAGCTGGATCGACAGGGGATCCCGACCTAATGAAAAACTGTTTTTT. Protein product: CASSWIDRGSRPNEKLFF.

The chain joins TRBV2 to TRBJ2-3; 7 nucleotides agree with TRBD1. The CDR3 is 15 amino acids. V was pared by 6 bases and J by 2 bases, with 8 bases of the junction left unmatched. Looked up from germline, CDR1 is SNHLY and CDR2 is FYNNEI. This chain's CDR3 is CASRPAGGNTDTQYF. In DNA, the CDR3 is TGTGCCAGCAGACCGGCAGGGGGTAACACAGATACGCAGTATTTT.

CDR3 loop: CASSQDELAGGYEQYF. CDR3 nucleotide sequence: TGTGCCAGCAGCCAAGATGAGTTAGCGGGGGGCTACGAGCAGTACTTC. V is TRBV3-1 (or the pseudogene TRBV3-2) and J is TRBJ2-7; 10 bases are a match to TRBD2. This CDR3 is built from 16 residues. Germline V gives CDR1 LGHDT, CDR2 YNNKEL (reference sequence). Losses at the gene ends were 0 bases for V and 3 bases for J; bases not matched to a gene: 5.

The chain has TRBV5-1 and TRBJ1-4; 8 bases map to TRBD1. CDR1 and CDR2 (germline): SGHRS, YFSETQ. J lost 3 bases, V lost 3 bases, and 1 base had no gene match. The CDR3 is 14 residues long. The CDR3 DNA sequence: TGCGCCAGCAGCTCGGACAGGGCTAATGAAAAACTGTTTTTT. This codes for CASSSDRANEKLFF.

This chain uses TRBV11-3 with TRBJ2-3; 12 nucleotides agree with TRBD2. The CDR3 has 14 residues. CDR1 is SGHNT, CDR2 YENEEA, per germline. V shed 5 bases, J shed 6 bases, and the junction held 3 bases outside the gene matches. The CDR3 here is CASSAGTSGDTQYF. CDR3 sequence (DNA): TGTGCCAGCAGCGCCGGGACTAGCGGGGATACGCAGTATTTT.